The next 32 T cell receptor beta chains were all read from a single sample in a study of glioma-infiltrating T cells. TCR alpha and beta CDR3 regions were amplified from RNA using iRepertoire nested multiplex PCR. TCRdb independently ran MiXCR on the multiplex PCR reads; one entry per CDR3 protein. The sample has roughly 200,000 distinct CDR3 sequences; around 42% are singletons. The specimen was glioma tissue, nonneoplastic brain tissue, or PBMCs (not recorded which). The receptor source for this set is a human donor with low-grade glioma or glioblastoma, undergoing nonglioma brain surgery, or in good health (not recorded which).

This clonotype has a count of ten or more. The chain recombines TRBV7-2 with TRBJ1-2, with 8 bases identical to TRBD1. The CDR3 consists of 12 residues. Germline lookup yields CDR1 SGHTA and CDR2 FQGNSA. V trimming: 5 bases; J trimming: 8 bases; junction bases outside the gene matches: 4. DNA for the CDR3: TGTGCCAGCAGCCTCAGGGGGCCAGGCTACACCTTC. It specifies CASSLRGPGYTF.

The rearrangement links TRBV18 to TRBJ2-3; D possibly corresponds to TRBD2 (5 bases). Trimming took 1 base from V and 8 from J, leaving 7 bases between them. The CDR3 totals 12 residues. Germline V gene sequence: CDR1 KGHSH, CDR2 LQKENI. The CDR3 DNA is TGTGCCAGCTCACCACGTGGAGGTACGCAGTATTTT. Translation: CASSPRGGTQYF.

This clonotype was seen ten or more times. CDR3 nucleotides: TGTGCCAGAGGGCCTTCGGACCGGAGGGGTACGCAGTATTTT. This sequence encodes CARGPSDRRGTQYF. J is TRBJ2-3 and V is TRBV2; the D gene is possibly TRBD2 (6 bases). Germline V gives CDR1 SNHLY, CDR2 FYNNEI. The CDR3 runs 14 residues. The V gene lost 9 bases and the J gene lost 8 bases, with 21 bases spanning the gap.

This clonotype came up a few times. The gene calls are TRBV7-9 and TRBJ2-3, with 8 bases matching TRBD2. After removal of 0 bases from V and 5 bases from J, the junction contained 7 bases not matched to a gene. Germline lookup yields CDR1 SEHNR and CDR2 FQNEAQ (reference sequence). The CDR3 has 16 amino acids. Written as DNA, the CDR3 is TGTGCCAGCAGCTTAGCATCCAGCGGGAGACGAGATACGCAGTATTTT. Its translation: CASSLASSGRRDTQYF.

J is TRBJ1-6 and V is TRBV30; D gene unclear. V was shortened by 4 bases and J by 10 bases, with 14 bases between the two germline ends. The V gene's germline CDR1 is GTSNPN and CDR2 SVGIG (reference sequence). CDR3 size: 13 residues. The CDR3 DNA sequence: TGTGCCTGGAATGAAGGGTCGGGATCACCCCTCCACTTT. Its protein is CAWNEGSGSPLHF.

V usage is TRBV20-1 and J usage is TRBJ2-1; TRBD2 is a possible D gene (6 bases). V was shortened by 8 bases and J by 10 bases, with 18 bases between the two germline ends. There are 12 residues in the CDR3. Germline V gives CDR1 DFQATT, CDR2 SNEGSKA (reference sequence). The DNA of the CDR3 is TGCAGTACCACTAGCCGCGGAAACGAGCAGTTCTTC. Protein: CSTTSRGNEQFF.

This chain joins TRBV29-1 and TRBJ2-1; D not certain. Deletions cut 7 bases from V and 7 bases from J, with 11 bases between. CDR1 is SQVTM, CDR2 ANQGSEA, per germline. This CDR3 has 11 residues. The chain's CDR3 is CSARLANEQFF. The DNA for the CDR3 is TGCAGCGCCAGACTGGCGAATGAGCAGTTCTTC.

As to this clonotype: With a much larger clone just one base away, this may be a read error. The chain joins TRBV7-9 to TRBJ2-3, with D possibly TRBD2 on 7 matching bases. The CDR3 covers 16 residues. The V gene's germline CDR1 is SEHNR and CDR2 FQNEAQ (reference sequence). In DNA form, the CDR3 reads TGTGCCAGAAGCTTAGGGGGGGCGCGGAGCACAGATACGCAGTATTTT. Protein product: CARSLGGARSTDTQYF.

This clonotype was found a few times. The chain links TRBV10-2 to TRBJ2-2; D call uncertain. Germline V gives CDR1 WSHSY, CDR2 SAAADI. V dropped 6 bases and J dropped 3 bases, with 11 bases sitting between them. This CDR3 has 14 amino acids. CDR3 amino acids: CASSPLRDTGELFF. The CDR3 DNA reads as TGCGCCAGCAGCCCCTTAAGGGACACCGGGGAGCTGTTTTTT.

This chain joins TRBV15 and TRBJ2-1; 12 nucleotides line up with TRBD2. There are 16 residues in the CDR3. Trimming at V came to 0 bases and at J to 8 bases, leaving 5 bases not matched to a gene. Germline values: CDR1 LNHNV, CDR2 YYDKDF (reference sequence). The CDR3 is CATSRDGLAGGDEQFF. CDR3 DNA: TGTGCCACCAGCAGAGATGGTCTAGCGGGAGGGGATGAGCAGTTCTTC.

This clonotype was counted a single time. A much larger clone sits a single nucleotide away, making a read error possible. The V gene is TRBV27, the J gene TRBJ1-2; D may be TRBD1 (6 bases). The CDR3 has 17 residues. Germline values: CDR1 MNHEY, CDR2 SMNVEV (reference sequence). Trimming left V 9 bases short and J 2 bases short, with 25 bases between. In nucleotides, the CDR3 is TGTGCCAGAATTCAGCCCCGAACGGACAGTAGAAACTATGGCTACACCTTC. Amino acid sequence: CARIQPRTDSRNYGYTF.

The chain couples TRBV5-4 to TRBJ1-1, with D unclear. V dropped 0 bases and J dropped 7 bases, with 7 bases sitting between them. The CDR3 length is 12 residues. CDR1 and CDR2 from the germline V gene are SGHNT and YYREEE (reference sequence). The chain's CDR3 is CASSLVVGEAFF. In nucleotides, the CDR3 is TGTGCCAGCAGCTTGGTGGTGGGTGAAGCTTTCTTT.

The sample holds a few counts of this clonotype. The rearrangement links TRBV12-3 or TRBV12-4 to TRBJ1-2, with D hard to call. The CDR3 runs 12 residues. The V and J ends lost 6 bases and 7 bases respectively, with 12 bases between them. The CDR3 region has the DNA TGTGCCAGCAGCTACGGGGTGGTTGGCTACACCTTC. It specifies CASSYGVVGYTF.

Comment on this clonotype: As the CDR3 is not closed by the conserved phenylalanine or tryptophan, this likely results from a read error. The genes are TRBV15 and TRBJ2-1; 7 bases line up with TRBD2. Looked up from germline, CDR1 is LNHNV and CDR2 is YYDKDF (reference sequence). This CDR3 has 17 residues. V shed 3 bases and J 1 base; nucleotides not matched to a gene: 9. The chain's CDR3 is CATSRASGTTSYNEQFL. The CDR3 DNA reads TGTGCCACCAGCAGGGCAAGCGGGACCACTTCCTACAATGAGCAGTTCCTC.

Of note for this clonotype: A much larger clone lies a single base off, so this may be a read error. J is TRBJ2-3 and V is TRBV3-1; 12 bases line up with TRBD2. CDR1 and CDR2 (germline): LGHDT, YNNKEL (reference sequence). The CDR3 consists of 16 residues. Germline trimming cut 4 bases from V and 8 bases from J; bases unmatched to any gene: 10. DNA for the CDR3: TGTGCCAGCAGCCCCTCTAGCGGGAGGGCGGCGGGTACGCAGTATTTT. This translates into CASSPSSGRAAGTQYF.

In regard to this clonotype: This may be a read error, as it is one base from a much larger clone. The V call is TRBV20-1, the J call TRBJ2-1, with TRBD2 identical over 10 bases. The CDR3 has 15 residues. Looked up from germline, CDR1 is DFQATT and CDR2 is SNEGSKA (reference sequence). V shed 3 bases and J 7 bases; nucleotides not matched to a gene: 9. CDR3 in DNA: TGCAGTGCTAGTGTTATTCTAGCGGGAGTAAATGAGCAGTTCTTC. This gives the protein CSASVILAGVNEQFF.

Points on this clonotype: This may be a read error: a much more frequent sequence differs by one nucleotide. The rearrangement links TRBV10-3 to TRBJ2-6; no definite D call. In germline, CDR1 is ENHRY, CDR2 SYGVKD. The CDR3 has 15 residues. CDR3 loop: CAISDSGSWANVLTF. In DNA form, the CDR3 reads TGTGCCATCAGTGATTCCGGCTCTTGGGCCAACGTCCTGACTTTC.

This clonotype is medium-sized by share. This rearrangement joins TRBV28 to TRBJ1-5; no clear D gene. The V gene's germline CDR1 is MDHEN and CDR2 SYDVKM. Trimming removed 7 bases from V and 2 bases from J, with 15 bases in between. CDR3 length: 15 amino acids. The CDR3 DNA reads TGTGCCAGCACCGCTTCGGGGTTAGGCAATCAGCCCCAGCATTTT. Its protein is CASTASGLGNQPQHF. The whole variable domain, remainder taken from reference TRBV28 and TRBJ1-5, is DVKVTQSSRYLVKRTGEKVFLECVQDMDHENMFWYRQDPGLGLRLIYFSYDVKMKEKGDIPEGYSVSREKKERFSLILESASTNQTSMYLCASTASGLGNQPQHFGDGTRLSIL.

The rearrangement joins TRBV20-1 to TRBJ2-7; D gene uncertain. Looked up from germline, CDR1 is DFQATT and CDR2 is SNEGSKA (reference sequence). Trimming shortened V by 8 bases and J by 5 bases, and 10 bases separated the two germline ends. The CDR3 consists of 10 residues. This chain's CDR3 is CSPEANEQYF. The CDR3 DNA sequence: TGCAGTCCCGAGGCTAACGAGCAGTACTTC.

This clonotype was picked up one time. This sequence may be a read error, since a much larger clone differs from it by one base. The chain couples TRBV28 to TRBJ2-3, with no clear D. The length of the CDR3 is 15 residues. Germline V gene sequence: CDR1 MDHEN, CDR2 SYDVKM. The chain's CDR3 is CDSSSNRGGTDTQYF. The CDR3 DNA reads as TGTGACAGCAGTTCAAATCGTGGGGGCACAGATACGCAGTATTTT.

This clonotype was seen many times. The chain has TRBV19 and TRBJ1-2; D not certain. The CDR3 contains 12 residues. V was pared by 9 bases and J by 0 bases, with 8 bases between. Per germline, CDR1 LNHDA and CDR2 SQIVND (reference sequence). For the CDR3, the DNA is TGTGCCAGCCGCATATCTAACTATGGCTACACCTTC. Its protein product is CASRISNYGYTF.

The rearrangement links TRBV4-1 to TRBJ2-7; D tentatively reads TRBD1 or TRBD2 (5 bases each). The V end was cut by 3 bases, the J end by 0 bases, with 9 bases between. This CDR3 is built from 14 residues. Looked up from germline, CDR1 is MGHRA and CDR2 is YSYEKL. The CDR3 is CASSQGPGSYEQYF. The CDR3 DNA is TGCGCCAGCAGCCAGGGACCTGGCTCCTACGAGCAGTACTTC.

A note on this clonotype: Its ends do not fully match the called genes, so a read error is possible. This chain uses TRBV6-2 or TRBV6-3 with TRBJ2-3; 10 nucleotides match TRBD2. This CDR3 has 17 amino acids. Germline V gene sequence: CDR1 MNHEY, CDR2 SVGEGT. The CDR3 nucleotides read TGTGCCAGAAGTTACGACCTAGCGGGAGTTCAGTCAGATACGAAGTATTTT. Translation gives CARSYDLAGVQSDTKYF.

The J gene is TRBJ1-2, the V gene TRBV29-1, with D unclear. V was trimmed by 4 bases and J by 8 bases, leaving 5 bases between them. CDR3 size: 9 residues. From germline, CDR1 is SQVTM and CDR2 ANQGSEA. The CDR3 region has the DNA TGCAGCGTTGGTGGCGGCTACACCTTC. Amino acids: CSVGGGYTF.

This clonotype was observed at least ten times. This rearrangement joins TRBV20-1 to TRBJ1-4; possibly TRBD1 for D (5 bases). The CDR3 extends over 14 amino acids. In germline, CDR1 is DFQATT, CDR2 SNEGSKA (reference sequence). Trimming removed 2 bases at V and 10 bases at J, with 17 bases between. CDR3 amino acids: CSARPTRGSGKLFF. CDR3 bases: TGCAGTGCTAGACCCACCCGGGGGAGCGGAAAACTGTTTTTT.

This clonotype has just one count. A much larger clone lies a single base off, so this may be a read error. This sequence joins TRBV28 and TRBJ2-7; D may be TRBD1 (5 bases). The CDR3 contains 16 residues. Germline V lookup: CDR1 MDHEN, CDR2 SYDVKM. Deletions cut 7 bases from V and 4 bases from J, with 23 bases between. In DNA, the CDR3 is TGTGCCAGCATTAACTCGACTGGATGGGGCTTATACGAGCAGTACTTC. Amino acids: CASINSTGWGLYEQYF.

This clonotype was seen ten or more times. This rearrangement joins TRBV6-1 to TRBJ2-7, with TRBD1 identical over 7 bases. From germline, CDR1 is MNHNS and CDR2 SASEGT. J lost 6 bases, V lost 8 bases, and 13 bases had no gene match. The CDR3 spans 14 residues. The CDR3 bases are TGTGCCAGCGCCCGGGACAGCTTATCCCTCGAGCAGTACTTC. Encoded protein: CASARDSLSLEQYF.

This clonotype turned up a few times. The CDR3 DNA reads TGTGCCAGCAGTTTACAGGGGCTCGGCGGCGGCTACACCTTC. Translation: CASSLQGLGGGYTF. The chain is built from TRBV12-3 or TRBV12-4 and TRBJ1-2, with a possible D match to TRBD1 (6 bases). This CDR3 comprises 14 residues. The ends were cut back, 2 bases at V and 8 bases at J, with 15 bases in the middle.

V is TRBV12-3 or TRBV12-4 and J is TRBJ1-2, with D maybe TRBD1 (6 bases). This CDR3 is 13 amino acids long. Trimming took 3 bases from V and 10 from J, leaving 15 bases between them. Written as DNA, the CDR3 is TGTGCCAGCAGTTTGGGGAGGGGGGATGTCTACACCTTC. Translating it yields CASSLGRGDVYTF.

V and J are TRBV7-8 and TRBJ2-7; 7 nucleotides align to TRBD2. CDR1 is SGHVS, CDR2 FQNEAQ, per germline. The CDR3 is made up of 13 amino acids. V lost 3 bases, J lost 7 bases, and 6 bases stayed unmatched. The CDR3 sequence: CASSFQAGEEQYF. The CDR3 nucleotides read TGTGCCAGCAGCTTCCAGGCGGGGGAAGAGCAGTACTTC.

The sample holds many counts of this clonotype. The genes are TRBV20-1 and TRBJ1-6; D call uncertain. Germline assignment: CDR1 DFQATT and CDR2 SNEGSKA (reference sequence). This CDR3 comprises 13 residues. Trimming cost V 0 bases and J 7 bases, with 7 bases left between them. The DNA of the CDR3 is TGCAGTGCTAGAGATCTGGGGAATTCACCCCTCCACTTT. Translation gives CSARDLGNSPLHF.

On this clonotype itself: This is likely a read error, given that the CDR3 carries no conserved phenylalanine or tryptophan at its end. It is unclear where the CDR3 begins or ends on the DNA, so no DNA is shown, and the CDR3 is as TCRdb lists it. V is TRBV6-2 or TRBV6-3 and J is TRBJ1-1; the table's D call TRBD1 went unverified against the DNA. Germline loops: CDR1 MNHEY, CDR2 SVGEGT. A total of 16 residues make up the CDR3, ends included. The CDR3 sequence: CASSYSLRPGGTEPFS.